What follows are 24 T cell receptor beta chains derived from one specimen sequenced in a study of cytomegalovirus exposure and HLA in healthy donors. With 60 Vbeta and 13 Jbeta primers, the PCR was carried out. Some clones are missing from TCRdb's copy, which holds only in-frame ones; the method was immunoSEQ multiplex PCR. The sample includes under 200,000 clones, around 79% of them seen just once. Sequencing was carried out using PBMCs. Every receptor here comes from a woman in her 30s in good health and CMV-seropositive.

The V and J genes are TRBV7-9 and TRBJ2-7; 8 bases map to TRBD1. Germline lookup yields CDR1 SEHNR and CDR2 FQNEAQ (reference sequence). V gave up 5 bases and J gave up 5 bases; unmatched junction bases: 5. The CDR3 is 13 residues long. CDR3 sequence: CASSLTGDHEQYF. The CDR3 DNA reads TGTGCCAGCAGCCTGACAGGGGATCACGAGCAGTACTTC.

This chain links TRBV7-6 with TRBJ1-4; 8 bases fit TRBD1. Germline CDR1 SGHVS, CDR2 FNYEAQ. V shed 1 base and J 5 bases; nucleotides not matched to a gene: 9. The CDR3 has 17 amino acids. This CDR3 reads CASSLDRGRLGNEKLFF. CDR3 in DNA: TGTGCCAGCAGCTTAGACAGGGGGAGGCTCGGCAATGAAAAACTGTTTTTT.

The V and J genes are TRBV5-1 and TRBJ2-3, with TRBD2 matching 7 bases. V lost 3 bases, J lost 3 bases, and 7 bases stayed unmatched. The CDR3 length is 15 residues. CDR1 is SGHRS, CDR2 YFSETQ, per germline. The CDR3 nucleotides read TGCGCCAGCAGCTCGGATGGGGGGGATACAGATACGCAGTATTTT. It specifies CASSSDGGDTDTQYF.

CDR3 in amino acids: CASSFSGDTEAFF. The CDR3 nucleotides are TGTGCCAGCAGCTTTTCGGGTGACACTGAAGCTTTCTTT. V usage is TRBV7-8 and J usage is TRBJ1-1, with D uncertain. CDR3 length: 13 residues. V was shortened by 3 bases and J by 3 bases, with 8 bases between the two germline ends. CDR1 and CDR2 from the germline V gene are SGHVS and FQNEAQ.

The rearrangement links TRBV6-1 to TRBJ2-2; TRBD1 aligns across 7 bases. Losses at the gene ends were 6 bases for V and 1 base for J; bases not matched to a gene: 2. The CDR3 loop spans 14 amino acids. The germline V gene has CDR1 MNHNS and CDR2 SASEGT. The CDR3 loop reads CASRRTGNTGELFF. The CDR3 DNA reads as TGTGCCAGCAGGAGGACAGGGAACACCGGGGAGCTGTTTTTT.

The chain combines TRBV21-1 with TRBJ2-7; TRBD2, the D gene given by the table, was not confirmed from the DNA. TRBV21-1 is a listed pseudogene. The CDR3 spans 13 residues. The CDR3, as DNA: TGTGCCAGCTTCCGAATAAGAGCCTACGAGCAGTACTTC. This encodes CASFRIRAYEQYF.

This sequence joins TRBV29-1 and TRBJ2-3, with D perhaps matching TRBD1 (5 bases). The CDR3 covers 15 residues. CDR1 is SQVTM, CDR2 ANQGSEA, per germline. The V gene lost 4 bases and the J gene lost 6 bases, with 20 bases spanning the gap. The CDR3 sequence: CSVVAGSDGMDTQYF. The CDR3 DNA reads as TGCAGCGTTGTTGCAGGGTCGGATGGGATGGATACGCAGTATTTT.

This clone was seen at least ten times. V is TRBV15 and J is TRBJ2-3, with 10 bases fitting TRBD2. Losses at the gene ends were 0 bases for V and 10 bases for J; bases not matched to a gene: 10. The CDR3 is made up of 16 amino acids. Germline V gives CDR1 LNHNV, CDR2 YYDKDF (reference sequence). This CDR3 is CATSRDLAAGGNSQYF. The CDR3 nucleotides read TGTGCCACCAGCAGAGATTTGGCAGCGGGGGGGAACTCGCAGTATTTT.

This chain connects TRBV7-9 to TRBJ2-7; 9 positions agree with TRBD1. The CDR3 totals 14 residues. Per germline, CDR1 SEHNR and CDR2 FQNEAQ (reference sequence). Trimming cost V 11 bases and J 3 bases; bases outside gene matches: 11. The CDR3 sequence is CAVSPGQGIYEQYF. DNA for the CDR3: TGTGCCGTAAGCCCCGGACAGGGGATCTACGAGCAGTACTTC.

J is TRBJ2-5 and V is TRBV27; TRBD2 is a possible D gene (5 bases). Trimming pared 4 bases from V and 5 bases from J, leaving 17 bases between. CDR3 length: 15 residues. CDR1 and CDR2 from the germline V gene are MNHEY and SMNVEV (reference sequence). In DNA form, the CDR3 reads TGTGCCAGCAGTTCAAGTAGCGTCTGGAGGGAGACCCAGTACTTC. This encodes CASSSSSVWRETQYF.

The chain's CDR3 is CASTGQGARGGELFF. CDR3 bases: TGTGCCAGCACCGGACAGGGGGCGCGGGGCGGGGAGCTGTTTTTT. This chain uses TRBV7-9 with TRBJ2-2, with 11 bases fitting TRBD1. Per the germline V gene, CDR1 is SEHNR and CDR2 is FQNEAQ (reference sequence). Trimming at V came to 7 bases and at J to 7 bases, leaving 8 bases not matched to a gene. The CDR3 is made up of 15 amino acids.

The genes are TRBV27 and TRBJ2-1; TRBD1 agrees at 8 bases. With V trimmed by 4 bases and J by 9 bases, 17 bases remained unmatched. Germline loops: CDR1 MNHEY, CDR2 SMNVEV (reference sequence). The CDR3 has 17 residues. CDR3 sequence (DNA): TGTGCCAGCAGTTCCCTAAGAAAATTCCAGGGGGCCGGTGAGCAGTTCTTC. This encodes CASSSLRKFQGAGEQFF.

The CDR3 reads CASSLVAGGRDEQFF. The CDR3 DNA reads TGTGCCAGCAGCTTAGTAGCGGGAGGCCGGGATGAGCAGTTCTTC. The V and J genes are TRBV5-6 and TRBJ2-1; 10 nucleotides agree with TRBD2. The CDR3 runs to 15 residues. Trimming took 2 bases from V and 8 from J; bases not matched to a gene: 7. Germline loops: CDR1 SGHDT, CDR2 YYEEEE. The full variable domain, in which reference TRBV5-6 and TRBJ2-1 provide the parts outside the CDR3, is DAGVTQSPTHLIKTRGQQVTLRCSPKSGHDTVSWYQQALGQGPQFIFQYYEEEERQRGNFPDRFSGHQFPNYSSELNVNALLLGDSALYLCASSLVAGGRDEQFFGPGTRLTVL.

This clone has only one observation. The V gene is TRBV4-3, the J gene TRBJ2-3, with 12 bases aligning to TRBD2. The CDR3 runs to 18 residues. V was clipped by 0 bases and J by 5 bases; unmatched bases: 9. Germline V CDR1 and CDR2: LGHNA, YSLEER. The CDR3 loop is CASSQDSLAGGPGDTQYF. The DNA for the CDR3 is TGCGCCAGCAGCCAAGATAGTCTAGCGGGAGGGCCGGGAGATACGCAGTATTTT.

The chain couples TRBV18 to TRBJ2-3; 13 positions match TRBD2. CDR1 is KGHSH and CDR2 is LQKENI in the germline V gene. This CDR3 has 19 residues. Trimming removed 3 bases from V and 0 bases from J; junction bases left unmatched: 9. The CDR3 loop reads CASSPFGTSGMISTDTQYF. CDR3 sequence (DNA): TGTGCCAGCTCACCCTTCGGGACTAGCGGGATGATTAGCACAGATACGCAGTATTTT.

The rearrangement links TRBV4-3 to TRBJ2-1, with TRBD1 as a possible D gene (5 bases). The length of the CDR3 is 14 residues. Per germline, CDR1 LGHNA and CDR2 YSLEER. V was pared by 1 base and J by 9 bases, with 13 bases between. The CDR3 loop reads CASSQVIRQGEQFF. The CDR3 DNA sequence: TGCGCCAGCAGCCAAGTCATAAGGCAGGGTGAGCAGTTCTTC.

The chain's CDR3 is CASSYTGGDSYEQYF. The CDR3 DNA sequence: TGTGCCAGCAGTTACACAGGGGGGGACTCCTACGAGCAGTACTTC. The gene calls are TRBV27 and TRBJ2-7; D perhaps matches TRBD1 (8 bases). Deletions cut 4 bases from V and 0 bases from J, with 13 bases between. Germline V gene lookup returns CDR1 MNHEY and CDR2 SMNVEV (reference sequence). The CDR3 loop spans 15 amino acids.

The chain is built from TRBV9 and TRBJ2-1, with 9 bases lining up with TRBD2. J gave up 5 bases and V 4 bases, and 7 bases lay outside the gene matches. Germline lookup yields CDR1 SGDLS and CDR2 YYNGEE. The CDR3 length is 15 residues. The CDR3 here is CASSPRLAANNEQFF. DNA of the CDR3: TGTGCCAGCAGCCCCCGACTAGCGGCCAACAATGAGCAGTTCTTC.

The chain combines TRBV7-8 with TRBJ2-2; D is possibly TRBD2 (6 bases). The germline gives CDR1 SGHVS, CDR2 FQNEAQ. V was trimmed by 2 bases and J by 0 bases, leaving 10 bases between them. The length of the CDR3 is 16 residues. The CDR3 spells CASSLRRGANTGELFF. Written as DNA, the CDR3 is TGTGCCAGCAGCTTACGACGCGGGGCGAACACCGGGGAGCTGTTTTTT.

This sequence joins TRBV9 and TRBJ2-4; TRBD1 aligns across 9 bases. Germline V gives CDR1 SGDLS, CDR2 YYNGEE. V gave up 4 bases and J gave up 7 bases; unmatched junction bases: 9. This CDR3 is built from 15 residues. The CDR3 nucleotides read TGTGCCAGCAGCCTTACCGGGACAGGGAGGAACATTCAGTACTTC. Translation: CASSLTGTGRNIQYF.

In its sample, this clone was seen a few times. J is TRBJ2-5 and V is TRBV4-2, with 8 bases that match TRBD2. The DNA end is more similar to TRBJ2-7, so the J call may be wrong. The CDR3 has 17 residues. Germline assignment: CDR1 LGHNA and CDR2 YNFKEQ. As DNA, the CDR3 is TGTGCCAGCAGCCGATACATTAGCGGGGAAAGAACCTACGAGCAGTACTTC. Translating gives CASSRYISGERTYEQYF.

The gene calls are TRBV12-5 and TRBJ1-5, with D perhaps TRBD1 (5 bases). The CDR3 covers 12 residues. Deletions cut 6 bases from V and 9 bases from J, with 12 bases between. Germline V CDR1 and CDR2: LGHNT, FRNRAP. The CDR3 DNA reads TGTGCTAGTGGGACGGGGGGTCGGCCCCAGCATTTT. The encoded protein is CASGTGGRPQHF.

The chain joins TRBV2 to TRBJ1-2; tentative D call: TRBD1 (6 bases). Trimming pared 0 bases from V and 6 bases from J, leaving 17 bases between. The CDR3 covers 16 residues. Germline V gene data show CDR1 as SNHLY and CDR2 as FYNNEI. In DNA form, the CDR3 reads TGTGCCAGCAGTGAAGCGAGGGACAAAACACAGGATGGCTACACCTTC. It yields the protein CASSEARDKTQDGYTF.

This sequence joins TRBV10-3 and TRBJ1-3; maybe TRBD1 (6 bases). Trimming took 3 bases from V and 4 from J, leaving 19 bases between them. Germline V CDR1 and CDR2: ENHRY, SYGVKD. The CDR3 is made up of 17 amino acids. The CDR3 DNA reads as TGTGCCATCAGTGACACAGTTGAGACAGGCTCGGGAAACACCATATATTTT. Its protein product is CAISDTVETGSGNTIYF.